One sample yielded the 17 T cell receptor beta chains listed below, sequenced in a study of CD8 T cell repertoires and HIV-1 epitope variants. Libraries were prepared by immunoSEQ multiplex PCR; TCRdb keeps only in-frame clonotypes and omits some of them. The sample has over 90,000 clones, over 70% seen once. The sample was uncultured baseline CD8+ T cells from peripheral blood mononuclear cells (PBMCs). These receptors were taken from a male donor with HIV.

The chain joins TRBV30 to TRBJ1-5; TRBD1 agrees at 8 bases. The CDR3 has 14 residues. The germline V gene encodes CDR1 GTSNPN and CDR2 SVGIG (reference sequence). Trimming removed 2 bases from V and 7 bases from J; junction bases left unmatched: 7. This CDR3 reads CAWSPRQGTQPQHF. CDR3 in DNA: TGTGCCTGGAGTCCTAGACAGGGGACGCAGCCCCAGCATTTT.

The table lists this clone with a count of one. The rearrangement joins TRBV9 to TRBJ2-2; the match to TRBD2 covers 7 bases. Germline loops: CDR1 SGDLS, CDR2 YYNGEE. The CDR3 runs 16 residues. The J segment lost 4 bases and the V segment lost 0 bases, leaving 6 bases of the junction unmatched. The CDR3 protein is CASSVGGGSGTGELFF. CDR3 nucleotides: TGTGCCAGCAGCGTAGGAGGCGGGAGCGGCACCGGGGAGCTGTTTTTT.

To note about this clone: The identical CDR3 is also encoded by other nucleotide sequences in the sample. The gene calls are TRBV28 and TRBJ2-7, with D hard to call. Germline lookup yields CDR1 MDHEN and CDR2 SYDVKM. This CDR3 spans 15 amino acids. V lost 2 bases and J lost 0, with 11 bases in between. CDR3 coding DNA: TGTGCCAGCAGTTTAGGGGATTCAAGCTCCTACGAGCAGTACTTC. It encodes CASSLGDSSSYEQYF.

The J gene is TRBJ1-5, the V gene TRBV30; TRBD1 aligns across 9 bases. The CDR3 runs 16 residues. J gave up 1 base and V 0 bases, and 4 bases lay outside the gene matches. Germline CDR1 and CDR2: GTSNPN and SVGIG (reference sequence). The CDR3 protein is CAWSVWGTGSNQPQHF. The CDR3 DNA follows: TGTGCCTGGAGTGTATGGGGGACAGGGAGCAATCAGCCCCAGCATTTT.

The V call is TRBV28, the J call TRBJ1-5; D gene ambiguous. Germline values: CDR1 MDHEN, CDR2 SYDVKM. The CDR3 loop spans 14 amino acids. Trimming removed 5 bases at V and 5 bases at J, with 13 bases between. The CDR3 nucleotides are TGTGCCAGCAGTCCCGAGGACGGCCATCAGCCCCAGCATTTT. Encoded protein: CASSPEDGHQPQHF. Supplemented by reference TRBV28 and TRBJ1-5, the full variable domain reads DVKVTQSSRYLVKRTGEKVFLECVQDMDHENMFWYRQDPGLGLRLIYFSYDVKMKEKGDIPEGYSVSREKKERFSLILESASTNQTSMYLCASSPEDGHQPQHFGDGTRLSIL.

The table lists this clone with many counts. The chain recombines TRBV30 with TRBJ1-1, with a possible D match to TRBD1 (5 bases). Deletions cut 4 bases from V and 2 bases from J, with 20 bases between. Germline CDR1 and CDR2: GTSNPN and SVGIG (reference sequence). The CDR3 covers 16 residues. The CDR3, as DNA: TGTGCCTGGAAGAAGGGAGCTGTGGGGACTAACACTGAAGCTTTCTTT. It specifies CAWKKGAVGTNTEAFF.

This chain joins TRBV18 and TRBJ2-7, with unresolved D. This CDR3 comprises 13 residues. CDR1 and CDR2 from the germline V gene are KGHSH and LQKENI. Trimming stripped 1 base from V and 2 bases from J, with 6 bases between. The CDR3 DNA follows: TGTGCCAGCTCACCACGTAGGGCCTACGAGCAGTACTTC. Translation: CASSPRRAYEQYF.

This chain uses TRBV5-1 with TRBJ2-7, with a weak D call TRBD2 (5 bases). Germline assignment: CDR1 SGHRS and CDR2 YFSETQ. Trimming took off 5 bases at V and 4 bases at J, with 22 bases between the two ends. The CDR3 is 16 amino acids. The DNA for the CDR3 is TGCGCCAGCAGTCGGAGCAGTACCGACCCGGGGTACGAGCAGTACTTC. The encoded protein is CASSRSSTDPGYEQYF.

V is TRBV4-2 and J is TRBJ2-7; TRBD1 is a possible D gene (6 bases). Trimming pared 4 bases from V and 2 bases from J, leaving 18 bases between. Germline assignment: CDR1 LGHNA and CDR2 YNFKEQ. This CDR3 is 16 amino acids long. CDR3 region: CASSPQEGDGTYEQYF. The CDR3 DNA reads TGTGCCAGCAGCCCCCAAGAGGGGGACGGAACCTACGAGCAGTACTTC.

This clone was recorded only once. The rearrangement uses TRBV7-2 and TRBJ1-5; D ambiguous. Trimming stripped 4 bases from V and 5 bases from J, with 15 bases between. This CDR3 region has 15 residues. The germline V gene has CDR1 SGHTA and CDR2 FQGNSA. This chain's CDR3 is CASSSAGMLHQPQHF. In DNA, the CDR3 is TGTGCCAGCAGCTCCGCCGGGATGCTACATCAGCCCCAGCATTTT.

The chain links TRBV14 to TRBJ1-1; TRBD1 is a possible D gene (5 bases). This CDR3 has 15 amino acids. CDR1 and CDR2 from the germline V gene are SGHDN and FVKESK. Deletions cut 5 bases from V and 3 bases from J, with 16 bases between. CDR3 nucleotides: TGTGCCAGCAGCGCAGGGTTTAGTGTTGACACTGAAGCTTTCTTT. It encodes CASSAGFSVDTEAFF.

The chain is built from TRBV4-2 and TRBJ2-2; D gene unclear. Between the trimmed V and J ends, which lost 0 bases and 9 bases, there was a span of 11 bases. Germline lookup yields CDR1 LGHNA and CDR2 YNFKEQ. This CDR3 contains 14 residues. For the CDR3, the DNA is TGTGCCAGCAGCCAAGAAGTAAGGGAAAGGGAGCTGTTTTTT. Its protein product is CASSQEVRERELFF.

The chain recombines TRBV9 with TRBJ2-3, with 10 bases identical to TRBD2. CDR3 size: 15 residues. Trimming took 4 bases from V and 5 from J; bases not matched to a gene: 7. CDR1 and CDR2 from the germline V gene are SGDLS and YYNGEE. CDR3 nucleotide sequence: TGTGCCAGCAGCCTCAGCGGGGGGGGTAAAGATACGCAGTATTTT. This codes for CASSLSGGGKDTQYF.

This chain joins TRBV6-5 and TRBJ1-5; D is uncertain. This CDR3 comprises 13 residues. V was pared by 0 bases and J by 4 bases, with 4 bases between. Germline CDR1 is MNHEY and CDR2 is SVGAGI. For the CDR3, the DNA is TGTGCCAGCAGTTACTCATTAAATCAGCCCCAGCATTTT. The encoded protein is CASSYSLNQPQHF.

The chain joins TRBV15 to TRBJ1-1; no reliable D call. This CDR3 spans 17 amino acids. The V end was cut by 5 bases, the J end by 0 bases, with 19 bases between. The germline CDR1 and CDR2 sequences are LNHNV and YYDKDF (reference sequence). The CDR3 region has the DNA TGTGCCACCAGCGTTACTACCGGGGTTTCATTGAACACTGAAGCTTTCTTT. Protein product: CATSVTTGVSLNTEAFF.

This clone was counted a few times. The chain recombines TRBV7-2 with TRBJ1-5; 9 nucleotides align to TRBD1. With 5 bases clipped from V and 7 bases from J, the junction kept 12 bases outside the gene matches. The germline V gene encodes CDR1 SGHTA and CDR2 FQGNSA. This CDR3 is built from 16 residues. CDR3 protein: CASSLNGQGNAQPQHF. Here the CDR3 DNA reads TGTGCCAGCAGCCTAAACGGACAGGGGAACGCCCAGCCCCAGCATTTT.

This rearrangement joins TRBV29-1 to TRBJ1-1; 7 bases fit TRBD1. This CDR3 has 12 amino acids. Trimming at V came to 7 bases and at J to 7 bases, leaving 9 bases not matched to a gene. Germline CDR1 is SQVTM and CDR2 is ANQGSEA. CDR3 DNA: TGCAGCGGGCTCGTCGGACAGGTTGAAGCTTTCTTT. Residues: CSGLVGQVEAFF.